Here is one T cell receptor (beta chain) with its context. This sample is drawn from a study of blood T cell repertoires in COVID-19. As originally analysed: Scientists estimated how many nucleated cells there were by amplifying reference gene primers. Assay: immunoSEQ multiplex PCR; the TCRdb copy retains only in-frame clones and omits some. The V and J calls and clone size come from that table; D and trimming were worked out from the DNA. This sample carries around 190,000 clones, roughly 81% of them seen once, and the ten largest clones take 8% to 13%. Germline CDR1 is MNHNY and CDR2 is SVGAGI (reference sequence). The CDR3 is 14 amino acids. Between the trimmed V and J ends, which lost 5 bases and 4 bases, there was a span of 14 bases.

The material sequenced was peripheral blood. The chain uses TRBV6-6 and TRBJ1-2; a possible D gene is TRBD1 (5 bases). The source is a woman in her 40s with COVID-19, enrolled during active disease. The chain's CDR3 is CASSPRAGSYGYTF. CDR3 sequence (DNA): TGTGCCAGCAGTCCCAGGGCAGGCTCCTATGGCTACACCTTC.